This passage covers 26 T cell receptor beta chains from one sample sequenced in a study of neurological immune-mediated disorders. TCRdb processed the 5' RACE reads anew with MiXCR; each CDR3 protein has one entry. The sample lists about 45,000 distinct CDR3 sequences; roughly 14% were seen once. Described time point: longitudinal time-point 3. The material sequenced was PBMCs. The source of these receptors is a man aged 25 to 45 in good health.

This clonotype was seen repeatedly, ten times or more. This sequence joins TRBV24-1 and TRBJ1-2, with 7 bases fitting TRBD1. Germline V CDR1 and CDR2: KGHDR, SFDVKD. The CDR3 consists of 14 residues. Unmatched junction bases numbered 4, after V lost 4 bases and J lost 3 bases. CDR3 nucleotide sequence: TGTGCCACCAGTGACACCGGGACAGACTATGGCTACACCTTC. This sequence encodes CATSDTGTDYGYTF.

Many counts were recorded for this clonotype. This sequence joins TRBV7-2 and TRBJ2-7; 7 nucleotides agree with TRBD2. J lost 1 base, V lost 2 bases, and 5 bases had no gene match. There are 15 residues in the CDR3. The V gene's germline CDR1 is SGHTA and CDR2 FQGNSA. The CDR3 reads CASSLYALASYEQYF. DNA for the CDR3: TGTGCCAGCAGCTTATACGCACTAGCGTCCTACGAGCAGTACTTC.

This clonotype was counted ten times or more. This chain connects TRBV29-1 to TRBJ1-1; 7 positions agree with TRBD1. The CDR3 is 13 amino acids. Trimming removed 5 bases from V and 6 bases from J; junction bases left unmatched: 9. Germline assignment: CDR1 SQVTM and CDR2 ANQGSEA. CDR3: CSVRSGGFAEAFF. CDR3 in DNA: TGCAGCGTTCGATCAGGGGGGTTCGCTGAAGCTTTCTTT.

This clonotype was seen a few times. The chain joins TRBV27 to TRBJ2-2; unclear D gene. CDR1 is MNHEY and CDR2 is SMNVEV in the germline V gene (reference sequence). V was cut by 0 bases and J by 3 bases, with 5 bases left in between. This CDR3 region has 14 residues. CDR3 residues: CASSLSLDTGELFF. The CDR3 region has the DNA TGTGCCAGCAGTTTATCCTTGGACACCGGGGAGCTGTTTTTT.

Many counts were recorded for this clonotype. The rearrangement uses TRBV5-1 and TRBJ1-3; D is ambiguous. The CDR3 covers 15 residues. The V and J ends lost 4 bases and 4 bases respectively, with 15 bases between them. Per germline, CDR1 SGHRS and CDR2 YFSETQ. CDR3 nucleotide sequence: TGCGCCAGCAGCCCGGACTCCCTCACAGGAAACACCATATATTTT. Protein: CASSPDSLTGNTIYF.

This clonotype was recorded at least ten times. V and J are TRBV7-3 and TRBJ2-1, with 7 bases identical to TRBD2. Germline values: CDR1 SGHTA, CDR2 FQGTGA. The CDR3 is 16 amino acids. V was clipped by 5 bases and J by 4 bases; unmatched bases: 11. The CDR3, as DNA: TGTGCCAGCAGCCCAATGGGTAGCGGGTTATACAATGAGCAGTTCTTC. It translates to CASSPMGSGLYNEQFF.

This clonotype was counted many times. This chain connects TRBV5-1 to TRBJ2-7; maybe TRBD1 (6 bases). Germline V gives CDR1 SGHRS, CDR2 YFSETQ. The CDR3 is 14 amino acids. The ends were cut back, 1 base at V and 2 bases at J, with 10 bases in the middle. The CDR3: CASSLWTDTYEQYF. The CDR3 coding sequence is TGCGCCAGCAGCTTGTGGACAGATACCTACGAGCAGTACTTC.

This clonotype has ten or more counts. The chain employs TRBV20-1 and TRBJ2-2; 8 nucleotides match TRBD2. There are 14 residues in the CDR3. Germline CDR1 is DFQATT and CDR2 is SNEGSKA (reference sequence). V shed 6 bases, J shed 5 bases, and the junction held 8 bases outside the gene matches. The CDR3, as DNA: TGCAGTGCAATCACTAAGCGGGAGACCGGGGAGCTGTTTTTT. Its translation: CSAITKRETGELFF.

The chain employs TRBV18 and TRBJ1-5; TRBD1 aligns across 11 bases. The junction had 6 bases not matched to a gene; V was cut back by 4 bases and J by 7 bases. The germline V gene has CDR1 KGHSH and CDR2 LQKENI. The CDR3 contains 15 residues. Here the CDR3 DNA reads TGTGCCAGCTCACGAGGGACAGGGGGAGAGCAGCCCCAGCATTTT. Translation: CASSRGTGGEQPQHF.

In this sample, this clonotype turned up a few times. This rearrangement joins TRBV5-1 to TRBJ2-1, with a weak D call TRBD2 (5 bases). Trimming pared 0 bases from V and 10 bases from J, leaving 5 bases between. Germline V gene lookup returns CDR1 SGHRS and CDR2 YFSETQ. The CDR3 runs to 11 residues. CDR3 amino acids: CASSLAGEQFF. The DNA of the CDR3 is TGCGCCAGCAGCTTGGCGGGGGAGCAGTTCTTC.

In this sample, this clonotype turned up many times. The J gene is TRBJ2-1, the V gene TRBV24-1; TRBD2 agrees at 11 bases. The CDR3 is 16 amino acids. CDR1 is KGHDR and CDR2 is SFDVKD in the germline V gene. V lost 3 bases, J lost 8 bases, and 8 bases stayed unmatched. CDR3 nucleotide sequence: TGTGCCACCAGTGATGAAACTAGCGGGAGTAGTTATGAGCAGTTCTTC. Its protein is CATSDETSGSSYEQFF.

This clonotype has at least ten counts. This sequence joins TRBV11-2 and TRBJ2-7, with 7 bases fitting TRBD2. The length of the CDR3 is 15 residues. Trimming cost V 5 bases and J 2 bases; bases outside gene matches: 9. Germline V lookup: CDR1 SGHAT, CDR2 FQNNGV. This chain's CDR3 is CASSPKASGAYEQYF. The CDR3 coding sequence is TGTGCCAGCAGCCCCAAGGCTAGCGGCGCCTACGAGCAGTACTTC. The full variable domain, in which reference TRBV11-2 and TRBJ2-7 provide the parts outside the CDR3, is EAGVAQSPRYKIIEKRQSVAFWCNPISGHATLYWYQQILGQGPKLLIQFQNNGVVDDSQLPKDRFSAERLKGVDSTLKIQPAKLEDSAVYLCASSPKASGAYEQYFGPGTRLTVT.

This clonotype was observed at least ten times. The V and J genes are TRBV28 and TRBJ2-7; no clear D gene. Per germline, CDR1 MDHEN and CDR2 SYDVKM. The CDR3 contains 16 residues. V was pared by 6 bases and J by 0 bases, with 18 bases between. In DNA form, the CDR3 reads TGTGCCAGCAGGAATACTCAATATCTTAGCTCCTACGAGCAGTACTTC. Translating it yields CASRNTQYLSSYEQYF.

This clonotype has just one count. This may stem from a read error, because a much larger clone lies one nucleotide away. The chain recombines TRBV4-2 with TRBJ2-4, with D perhaps TRBD2 (6 bases). The CDR3 loop spans 15 amino acids. Trimming removed 0 bases at V and 6 bases at J, with 12 bases between. Germline CDR1 and CDR2: LGHNA and YNFKEQ. The CDR3 coding sequence is TGTGCCAGCAGCCAAGATGTAGCGGAAGTAAACATTCAGTACTTC. Translating it yields CASSQDVAEVNIQYF.

There are many counts of this clonotype. The CDR3 spells CASSQPSGSAYEQYF. For the CDR3, the DNA is TGTGCCAGCAGCCAACCTAGCGGGAGCGCCTACGAGCAGTACTTC. The V gene is TRBV4-2, the J gene TRBJ2-7, with 10 bases that match TRBD2. V lost 2 bases and J lost 2; bases outside the gene matches: 3. CDR1 and CDR2 (germline): LGHNA, YNFKEQ. The CDR3 is 15 residues long.

This clonotype has a count of ten or more. This chain connects TRBV5-1 to TRBJ2-7, with unresolved D. Germline V gene sequence: CDR1 SGHRS, CDR2 YFSETQ. V was pared by 3 bases and J by 2 bases, with 15 bases between. This CDR3 contains 15 residues. The DNA for the CDR3 is TGCGCCAGCAGCTCGGCCGGAGATAAGACCTACGAGCAGTACTTC. As protein: CASSSAGDKTYEQYF.

There are many counts of this clonotype. V usage is TRBV7-3 and J usage is TRBJ2-2, with 8 nucleotides matching TRBD1. Germline V gene data show CDR1 as SGHTA and CDR2 as FQGTGA. Trimming took 5 bases from V and 2 from J; bases not matched to a gene: 4. CDR3 length: 15 residues. The DNA for the CDR3 is TGTGCCAGCAGCGGACAGGGATCAAACACCGGGGAGCTGTTTTTT. This translates into CASSGQGSNTGELFF.

The V and J genes are TRBV20-1 and TRBJ2-3, with 10 bases matching TRBD2. In germline, CDR1 is DFQATT, CDR2 SNEGSKA (reference sequence). The CDR3 is 15 amino acids. Trimming at V came to 6 bases and at J to 1 base, leaving 7 bases not matched to a gene. CDR3 bases: TGCAGTGCCCCCATAGGACTAGCGGGCACAGATACGCAGTATTTT. Its protein is CSAPIGLAGTDTQYF.

This clonotype was detected many times. The gene calls are TRBV10-1 and TRBJ2-3; D gene unclear. V dropped 6 bases and J dropped 0 bases, with 4 bases sitting between them. CDR1 is WNHNN, CDR2 SYGVQD, per germline (reference sequence). The CDR3 consists of 12 residues. CDR3 region: CASRGSTDTQYF. CDR3 sequence (DNA): TGCGCCAGCAGGGGAAGCACAGATACGCAGTATTTT.

The rearrangement links TRBV30 to TRBJ2-1, with TRBD2 matching 8 bases. The CDR3 is 16 residues long. Germline V gene data show CDR1 as GTSNPN and CDR2 as SVGIG (reference sequence). Trimming removed 7 bases from V and 8 bases from J; junction bases left unmatched: 19. The CDR3 nucleotides read TGTGCCTCGGGACTAGAGGGAGGGCCTGTGATCCATGAGCAGTTCTTC. It translates to CASGLEGGPVIHEQFF.

This clonotype has just a few counts. V usage is TRBV18 and J usage is TRBJ2-3; TRBD1 matches 7 bases. V lost 3 bases and J lost 0; bases outside the gene matches: 3. There are 15 residues in the CDR3. Germline V gene sequence: CDR1 KGHSH, CDR2 LQKENI. The CDR3 DNA reads TGTGCCAGCTCACCCATGACAGGGAGCACAGATACGCAGTATTTT. Amino acids: CASSPMTGSTDTQYF.

The V call is TRBV29-1, the J call TRBJ1-2; D not resolved. Germline V gene sequence: CDR1 SQVTM, CDR2 ANQGSEA. Deletions cut 7 bases from V and 0 bases from J, with 15 bases between. This CDR3 has 14 residues. In DNA form, the CDR3 reads TGCAGCGCTGGCCGGACGGGAACTAACTATGGCTACACCTTC. Encoded protein: CSAGRTGTNYGYTF.

There are a few counts of this clonotype. The V gene is TRBV28, the J gene TRBJ2-7; D unclear. Looked up from germline, CDR1 is MDHEN and CDR2 is SYDVKM. The CDR3 runs to 13 residues. V was cut by 2 bases and J by 4 bases, with 9 bases left in between. CDR3 in DNA: TGTGCCAGCAGTTTAACAAAGCGATACGAGCAGTACTTC. Translation gives CASSLTKRYEQYF.

This clonotype occurred a few times. The genes are TRBV29-1 and TRBJ1-5; D gene ambiguous. Germline lookup yields CDR1 SQVTM and CDR2 ANQGSEA. V was clipped by 5 bases and J by 1 base, with 9 bases between them. The CDR3 runs to 13 residues. The CDR3 is CSVRAGSNQPQHF. The DNA for the CDR3 is TGCAGCGTTCGGGCCGGAAGCAATCAGCCCCAGCATTTT.

V gene TRBV27 combines with J gene TRBJ2-2; 9 bases fit TRBD2. Germline CDR1 and CDR2: MNHEY and SMNVEV (reference sequence). Germline trimming cut 1 base from V and 7 bases from J; bases unmatched to any gene: 7. The CDR3 covers 16 residues. The CDR3: CASSLYFAGGNGELFF. Here the CDR3 DNA reads TGTGCCAGCAGTTTATATTTTGCGGGAGGGAACGGGGAGCTGTTTTTT.

This clonotype was recorded many times. The junction does not match germline at one end; this may be a read error. The CDR3 protein is CASSPQGADNSPLHF. In DNA, the CDR3 is TGTGCCAGCTCTCCACAGGGGGCAGATAATTCACCCCTCCACTTT. V gene TRBV18 combines with J gene TRBJ1-6; TRBD1 aligns across 9 bases. CDR1 is KGHSH, CDR2 LQKENI, per germline. CDR3 length equals 15 residues.